These 11 T cell receptor beta chains were all obtained from the same sample, sequenced in a study of T cell changes during pregnancy in multiple sclerosis. The table came from immunoSEQ multiplex PCR; TCRdb's copy has only in-frame clones and leaves some out. The sample gives 100,000 to 110,000 clones, around 92% of which show up once; less than 2.5% is in the top ten. The sample in question was peripheral blood, obtained after pregnancy. The receptors were sampled from a female donor with multiple sclerosis, enrolled in a pregnancy study.

This chain connects TRBV11-2 to TRBJ1-4; 9 bases agree with TRBD1. This CDR3 is 14 amino acids long. Trimming at V came to 5 bases and at J to 6 bases, leaving 4 bases not matched to a gene. Germline V gene data show CDR1 as SGHAT and CDR2 as FQNNGV. The CDR3 sequence is CASSGRTGDEKLFF. Here the CDR3 DNA reads TGTGCCAGCAGCGGCAGGACAGGGGATGAAAAACTGTTTTTT.

The chain has TRBV27 and TRBJ2-3; TRBD2 matches 8 bases. The V gene's germline CDR1 is MNHEY and CDR2 SMNVEV (reference sequence). The length of the CDR3 is 16 residues. Trimming removed 4 bases from V and 4 bases from J; junction bases left unmatched: 10. The DNA for the CDR3 is TGTGCCAGCAGTTACGTCTTGGCGGGGGGAGCAGATACGCAGTATTTT. Translating gives CASSYVLAGGADTQYF.

The chain links TRBV11-3 to TRBJ2-3, with TRBD2 identical over 14 bases. CDR1 and CDR2 from the germline V gene are SGHNT and YENEEA. V trimming: 5 bases; J trimming: 4 bases; junction bases outside the gene matches: 8. CDR3 size: 17 residues. The CDR3 DNA is TGTGCCAGCAGCATGACTAGCGGGGGGGTTTTCGCAGATACGCAGTATTTT. The encoded protein is CASSMTSGGVFADTQYF.

J is TRBJ1-2 and V is TRBV27, with TRBD1 as a possible D gene (5 bases). Germline V gene lookup returns CDR1 MNHEY and CDR2 SMNVEV (reference sequence). V was pared by 0 bases and J by 10 bases, with 15 bases between. The CDR3 runs 14 residues. The DNA for the CDR3 is TGTGCCAGCAGTTTATCCCAAGTTACAGGTCCCTACACCTTC. It encodes CASSLSQVTGPYTF.

This chain's CDR3 is CASSATTGYNQPQHF. DNA of the CDR3: TGTGCCAGCAGTGCGACTACAGGGTACAATCAGCCCCAGCATTTT. The chain joins TRBV27 to TRBJ1-5; a weak D match, TRBD1 (6 bases). Trimming left V 5 bases short and J 3 bases short, with 14 bases between. The germline V gene encodes CDR1 MNHEY and CDR2 SMNVEV (reference sequence). This CDR3 region has 15 residues.

CDR3 bases: TGTGCCAGTAGTATACAGGCGGGGCGGGCCGAGCAGTACTTC. Translating gives CASSIQAGRAEQYF. V gene TRBV19 combines with J gene TRBJ2-7, with D maybe TRBD2 (6 bases). The CDR3 runs to 14 residues. V was trimmed by 2 bases and J by 6 bases, leaving 14 bases between them. Per the germline V gene, CDR1 is LNHDA and CDR2 is SQIVND (reference sequence).

The table lists this clone with a count of one. The gene calls are TRBV16 and TRBJ2-7; 8 bases line up with TRBD2. The CDR3 runs 15 residues. Germline V CDR1 and CDR2: KGHSY, FQNENV. After removal of 0 bases from V and 0 bases from J, the junction contained 1 base not matched to a gene. The CDR3 sequence is CASSQSSGSSYEQYF. The CDR3 coding sequence is TGTGCCAGCAGCCAATCGAGCGGGAGCTCCTACGAGCAGTACTTC.

The CDR3 region is CASSQGSGSGLYEQYF. DNA of the CDR3: TGTGCCAGCAGCCAAGGTTCTGGGAGCGGCCTCTACGAGCAGTACTTC. The chain has TRBV4-2 and TRBJ2-7, with D possibly matching TRBD2 (5 bases). V was clipped by 1 base and J by 3 bases, with 16 bases between them. In germline, CDR1 is LGHNA, CDR2 YNFKEQ. The CDR3 is made up of 16 amino acids.

The rearrangement joins TRBV7-6 to TRBJ2-1; TRBD2 matches 7 bases. Germline trimming cut 1 base from V and 9 bases from J; bases unmatched to any gene: 9. Per germline, CDR1 SGHVS and CDR2 FNYEAQ. The CDR3 has 15 residues. The CDR3 DNA follows: TGTGCCAGCAGCTTAGAAGCGGGCGGGAGTTCTGAGCAGTTCTTC. Its translation is CASSLEAGGSSEQFF.

The V call is TRBV27, the J call TRBJ2-7; D is undetermined. This CDR3 is built from 12 residues. V lost 5 bases and J lost 5, with 10 bases in between. In germline, CDR1 is MNHEY, CDR2 SMNVEV (reference sequence). The DNA of the CDR3 is TGTGCCAGCAGTCCGGGTTTGGACGAGCAGTACTTC. It is translated as CASSPGLDEQYF.

The gene calls are TRBV6-6 and TRBJ2-2; D is uncertain. The germline V and J ends were trimmed by 4 bases and 6 bases, with 12 bases remaining between them. The CDR3 extends over 14 amino acids. Per the germline V gene, CDR1 is MNHNY and CDR2 is SVGAGI (reference sequence). As DNA, the CDR3 is TGTGCCAGCAGTTTCGACCACAGTGCCGGGGAGCTGTTTTTT. Protein sequence: CASSFDHSAGELFF.